This TCR beta chain emerged from a study of CD8 T cells in Susac syndrome (dated by TCRdb to the late 2010s). Context from the whole study: Repertoire sequencing was used to test whether CD8+ T cell activation and differentiation in Susac syndrome was antigen driven. Broader findings and caveats from the paper: The number of individuals in the TCR sequencing and HLA analysis was recognized as being relatively small.

From the cysteine up to the phenylalanine, the CDR3 has a length of 17 residues. Only the CDR3 DNA stays, 51 bases, in frame from base 1. Sequences LNHNV (CDR1) and YYDKDF (CDR2) are obtained from the germline V gene (reference sequence). Trimming removed 3 bases from V and 0 bases from J, leaving 12 bases between the germline ends. Note on this clonotype: The antigen it recognizes is unknown. Base-call qualities are not available, and no considerably larger clone is one nucleotide away.

RNA was extracted using the RNeasy kit, and about 0.45 to 1 ug of the RNA was reverse transcribed with random hexamers. TCR beta CDR3 regions were amplified with the immunoSEQ multiplex PCR assay covering 54 Vbeta and 13 Jbeta segments. Bias from PCR amplification was corrected by using a synthetic template baseline for primer optimization and for computational correction. Turning to the authors' computational methods: Only productive sequences were kept, with reads annotated to V, D and J genes according to IMGT and analyzed in immunoSEQ Analyzer. Clonality was calculated as one minus the Shannon entropy normalized by log2 of the number of productive unique sequences. For each patient and control, public and private clones were evaluated within the 100 most prevalent clones. A clone was defined as Susac-specific if it was absent from the healthy and MS cohorts, from some 980 published viral clones and from other ImmuneACCESS disease sequences. TCRdb itself trimmed the public reads at Q25 with fastp, ran MiXCR and retained productive beta chains. CDR3 protein sequences are deduplicated, and each keeps its most common genes and DNA. V and J calls and clone size were set by TCRdb, not the authors. For this sample the table gives 110,000 or so distinct CDR3 sequences, of which 90% to 95% were detected only once. The ten top clones hold approximately 0.093% of the sample.

High-throughput TCR beta sequencing profiled peripheral blood CD8+ and CD4+ T cells from healthy donors, Susac syndrome patients and multiple sclerosis patients. The multiple sclerosis controls were treatment-naive patients who had stable or active relapsing-remitting disease and met the revised McDonald criteria. CD8+ TEMRA cells were enriched by FACS, while bulk CD8+ and CD4+ T cells were purified by magnetic negative isolation. Blood was collected in EDTA tubes and processed within 24 hours, with PBMCs isolated through density gradient centrifugation. PBMCs intended for TCR sequencing were cryopreserved in liquid nitrogen and thawed later in a water bath at 37 degrees C. The sorted or isolated CD4+, CD8+ and CD8+ TEMRA cells reached a purity of at least 90%.

Sequencing input: CD4+ T cells from PBMCs. The sequence came from a human donor with multiple sclerosis. The sequence links TRBV15 to TRBJ1-6; possibly the D gene is TRBD1, per 5 matching bases. The DNA sequence follows: TGTGCCACCAGCAGTACACTCGACAGCTCCTATAATTCACCCCTCCACTTT. Its coded protein is CATSSTLDSSYNSPLHF.